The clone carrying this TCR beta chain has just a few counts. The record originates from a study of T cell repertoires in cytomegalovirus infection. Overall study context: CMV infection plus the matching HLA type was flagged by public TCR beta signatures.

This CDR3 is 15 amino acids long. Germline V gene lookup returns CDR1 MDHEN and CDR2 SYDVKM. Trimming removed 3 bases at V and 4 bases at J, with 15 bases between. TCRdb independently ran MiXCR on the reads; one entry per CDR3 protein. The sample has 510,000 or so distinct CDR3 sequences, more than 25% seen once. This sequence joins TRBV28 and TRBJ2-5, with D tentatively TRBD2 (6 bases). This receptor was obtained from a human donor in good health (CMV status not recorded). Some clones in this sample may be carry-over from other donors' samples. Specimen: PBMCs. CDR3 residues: CASSLGSGVGETQYF. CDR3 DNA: TGTGCCAGCAGTTTGGGTAGCGGAGTGGGAGAGACCCAGTACTTC.